This note documents a single T cell receptor (beta chain) sequence. These data come from a study of control samples from healthy donors and cancer patients. The assay was immunoSEQ multiplex PCR, and TCRdb's table has in-frame clones only and misses some. The table includes 150,000 to 200,000 clones, around nine tenths detected once. V was clipped by 9 bases and J by 12 bases; unmatched bases: 6. The CDR3 spans 11 residues. Germline lookup yields CDR1 LNHDA and CDR2 SQIVND (reference sequence). The sequencing input was blood. The receptor comes from a man younger than 45 in good health. This chain uses TRBV19 with TRBJ1-1; 11 bases are a match to TRBD1. Written as DNA, the CDR3 is TGTGCCAGCCCGGGACAGGGGGTAACTTTCTTT. Protein: CASPGQGVTFF.